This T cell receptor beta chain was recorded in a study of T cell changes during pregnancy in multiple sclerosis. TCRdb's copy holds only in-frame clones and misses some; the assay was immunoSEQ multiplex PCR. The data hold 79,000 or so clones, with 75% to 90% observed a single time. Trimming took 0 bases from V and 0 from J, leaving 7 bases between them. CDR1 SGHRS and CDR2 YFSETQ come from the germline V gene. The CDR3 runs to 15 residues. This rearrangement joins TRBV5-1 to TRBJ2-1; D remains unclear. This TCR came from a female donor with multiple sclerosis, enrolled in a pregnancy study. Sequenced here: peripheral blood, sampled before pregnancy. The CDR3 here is CASSLDLSSYNEQFF. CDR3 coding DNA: TGCGCCAGCAGCTTGGATTTGAGCTCCTACAATGAGCAGTTCTTC.